This T cell receptor beta chain stems from a study of beta chain features in type 1 diabetes. This clone has more than one count but fewer than ten. Its antigen is still unknown. Study-wide results and caveats: Within the patient group, naive, central memory and Treg TCRB repertoires appeared more similar to each other than within healthy donors. Patients with Type 1 diabetes showed moderately but significantly shorter TCRB CDR3s in all four CD4+ subsets. Junctions at VDJ sites from type 1 diabetes patients had fewer insertions and more deletions. Amplification by PCR could prefer shorter templates, with the same effect in patients and controls.

Germline CDR1 SGHNT, CDR2 YYREEE (reference sequence). After removal of 4 bases from V and 0 bases from J, the junction contained 6 bases not matched to a gene. The CDR3 has 16 amino acids. TCRB transcripts that were expressed got sequenced, as all of the isolated RNA had been reverse transcribed. Naive, central memory and regulatory T cell samples averaged approximately 3.9 million immunoSEQ reads each. TCRdb's copy holds only in-frame clones and misses some; the assay was immunoSEQ multiplex PCR. The table includes under 300,000 clones, under 13% detected once. The chain combines TRBV5-4 with TRBJ1-4; TRBD1 matches at 7 bases. The sequence came from a man aged 25 to 40 with type 1 diabetes. The sequenced material came from naive CD4+ T cells from blood. The CDR3 sequence: CASSKSQGATNEKLFF. DNA of the CDR3: TGTGCCAGCAGCAAATCTCAGGGGGCAACTAATGAAAAACTGTTTTTT.